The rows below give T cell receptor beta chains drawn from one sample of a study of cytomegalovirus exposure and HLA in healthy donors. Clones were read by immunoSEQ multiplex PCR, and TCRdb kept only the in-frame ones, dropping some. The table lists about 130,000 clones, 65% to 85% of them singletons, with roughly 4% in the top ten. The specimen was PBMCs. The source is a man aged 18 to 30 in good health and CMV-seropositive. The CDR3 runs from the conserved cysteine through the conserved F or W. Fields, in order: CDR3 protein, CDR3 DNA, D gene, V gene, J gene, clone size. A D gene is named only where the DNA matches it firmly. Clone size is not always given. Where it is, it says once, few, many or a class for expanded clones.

CASSLMVGGSHEQFF	TGTGCCAGCAGCTTAATGGTGGGCGGGAGCCATGAGCAGTTCTTC	TRBD2	TRBV7-8	TRBJ2-1	NA
CASSIYASTQDTQYF	TGTGCCAGTAGTATATATGCGTCCACCCAAGATACGCAGTATTTT	NA	TRBV19	TRBJ2-3	NA
CASSETSGAYNEQFF	TGTGCCAGCAGTGAAACTAGCGGGGCCTACAATGAGCAGTTCTTC	TRBD2	TRBV2	TRBJ2-1	NA
CASSQPLRNNEQFF	TGCGCCAGCAGCCAACCGCTCAGAAACAATGAGCAGTTCTTC	NA	TRBV4-1	TRBJ2-1	NA
CASSRGTSSYNEQFF	TGCGCCAGCTCCCGGGGGACTTCCTCCTACAATGAGCAGTTCTTC	NA	TRBV5-1	TRBJ2-1	NA
CASSYLAGAGSEQFF	TGTGCCAGCAGTTACTTGGCGGGAGCAGGGAGTGAGCAGTTCTTC	TRBD2	TRBV6-5	TRBJ2-1	NA
CASIGSQGAGITEAFF	TGTGCCAGCATAGGATCACAGGGAGCGGGGATCACTGAAGCTTTCTTT	NA	TRBV28	TRBJ1-1	NA
CASSGTGSYEQYF	TGCGCCAGCAGTGGAACGGGTTCCTACGAGCAGTACTTC	NA	TRBV10-1	TRBJ2-7	NA
CASSQGGLGQPQHF	TGTGCCAGCTCACAAGGGGGCTTGGGTCAGCCCCAGCATTTT	TRBD1	TRBV18	TRBJ1-5	NA
CASSSDNYYGYTF	TGTGCCAGCAGTTCTGACAACTACTATGGCTACACCTTC	NA	TRBV6-6	TRBJ1-2	NA
CASSRQGADEQYF	TGTGCCAGCAGCCGTCAGGGGGCCGACGAGCAGTACTTC	TRBD1	TRBV7-9	TRBJ2-7	NA
CASSQDLGHNTEAFF	TGTGCCAGCAGCCAAGATCTAGGACATAACACTGAAGCTTTCTTT	NA	TRBV4-2	TRBJ1-1	NA
CASSVQEGDEQFF	TGTGCCAGCAGCGTACAGGAGGGTGATGAGCAGTTCTTC	NA	TRBV9	TRBJ2-1	NA
CASSYNRGEDGYTF	TGTGCCAGCAGTTACAACAGGGGGGAGGATGGCTACACCTTC	TRBD1	TRBV6-5	TRBJ1-2	NA
CASSVGYQGGTEAFF	TGTGCCAGCAGCGTAGGTTACCAGGGGGGTACTGAAGCTTTCTTT	TRBD1	TRBV9	TRBJ1-1	NA
CASSTGGGDLNSNQPQHF	TGTGCCAGTAGTACAGGAGGAGGGGACCTAAATAGCAATCAGCCCCAGCATTTT	NA	TRBV19	TRBJ1-5	NA
CASSLGLEQYF	TGTGCCAGCAGCTTGGGGCTGGAGCAGTACTTC	NA	TRBV5-8	TRBJ2-7	NA
CASSHGTGIYNEQFF	TGTGCCAGCAGCCATGGGACAGGGATCTACAATGAGCAGTTCTTC	TRBD1	TRBV11-3	TRBJ2-1	NA
CASSRDRSTDTQYF	TGTGCCAGCAGCCGGGACAGAAGCACAGATACGCAGTATTTT	TRBD1	TRBV28	TRBJ2-3	once
CASSLRSWTADQPQHF	TGTGCCAGCAGCTTAAGGTCCTGGACAGCAGATCAGCCCCAGCATTTT	NA	TRBV7-2	TRBJ1-5	NA
CATSQHRSSEQFF	TGTGCCACCAGCCAACACCGGAGCAGCGAGCAGTTCTTC	NA	TRBV15	TRBJ2-1	few
CASTLGALTDTQYF	TGTGCCAGCACGCTTGGGGCACTCACAGATACGCAGTATTTT	NA	TRBV19	TRBJ2-3	NA
CSVGSGDEQFF	TGCAGCGTCGGAAGCGGCGATGAGCAGTTCTTC	NA	TRBV29-1	TRBJ2-1	NA
CASSWGQGTYEQYF	TGTGCCAGCAGTTGGGGACAGGGTACCTACGAGCAGTACTTC	TRBD1	TRBV7-9	TRBJ2-7	NA
CASSLRGVQETQYF	TGTGCCAGCAGCTTGAGAGGCGTCCAAGAGACCCAGTACTTC	NA	TRBV11-2	TRBJ2-5	NA
CARGAGSGGGDNEQFF	TGTGCCCGCGGAGCCGGGTCAGGGGGCGGTGACAATGAGCAGTTCTTC	TRBD1	TRBV11-2	TRBJ2-1	NA
CASSLGAGPVAIYEQYF	TGTGCCAGCAGTTTAGGGGCTGGGCCGGTAGCTATCTACGAGCAGTACTTC	NA	TRBV2	TRBJ2-7	NA
CASSVLAGELFF	TGTGCCAGCAGCGTGTTAGCAGGGGAGCTGTTTTTT	NA	TRBV9	TRBJ2-2	NA
CASRPPGSGTQYF	TGTGCCAGCAGGCCCCCAGGGTCTGGTACGCAGTATTTT	NA	TRBV25-1	TRBJ2-3	NA
CASSPGLAAYNEQFF	TGCGCCAGCAGCCCAGGACTAGCGGCCTACAATGAGCAGTTCTTC	TRBD2	TRBV5-1	TRBJ2-1	NA
CASSPGTSSYEQFF	TGTGCCAGCAGCCCCGGGACTAGTAGCTATGAGCAGTTCTTC	TRBD2	TRBV9	TRBJ2-1	NA
CSALPGLAGGYSYNEQFF	TGCAGCGCCCTACCCGGACTAGCGGGAGGCTACTCCTACAATGAGCAGTTCTTC	TRBD2	TRBV29-1	TRBJ2-1	NA
CASSISGTGYEQYF	TGTGCCAGTAGTATATCCGGGACAGGCTACGAGCAGTACTTC	TRBD1	TRBV19	TRBJ2-7	NA
CASSLPKSNEKLFF	TGTGCCAGCAGCTTACCCAAGAGTAATGAAAAACTGTTTTTT	NA	TRBV7-9	TRBJ1-4	NA
CASSMVTGLGNTIYF	TGTGCCAGTAGTATGGTGACAGGGCTAGGAAACACCATATATTTT	TRBD1	TRBV19	TRBJ1-3	few
CASSGGPASYEQYF	TGTGCCAGCAGCGGAGGGCCCGCCTCCTACGAGCAGTACTTC	NA	TRBV11-2	TRBJ2-7	NA
CASSLKDRGLRAFF	TGTGCCAGCAGCTTAAAGGACAGGGGGCTAAGAGCTTTCTTT	TRBD1	TRBV7-2	TRBJ1-1	NA
CASSLAGDGNTIYF	TGTGCCAGCAGCTTGGCGGGGGATGGAAACACCATATATTTT	NA	TRBV5-6	TRBJ1-3	NA
CASSLNTGSGSYEQYF	TGTGCCAGCAGCTTAAATACAGGTAGCGGCTCCTACGAGCAGTACTTC	NA	TRBV7-2	TRBJ2-7	few
CASSRQVRGGFEAFF	TGTGCCAGCAGCCGACAGGTTCGAGGAGGCTTTGAAGCTTTCTTT	NA	TRBV27	TRBJ1-1	few
CASSKGFSGRAHSPNTGELFF	TGTGCCAGCAGCAAAGGGTTTAGCGGGAGGGCTCACTCACCGAACACCGGGGAGCTGTTTTTT	NA	TRBV21-1	TRBJ2-2	NA
CASRGSGLGGNIQYF	TGTGCCAGCAGAGGAAGTGGCCTAGGTGGAAACATTCAGTACTTC	NA	TRBV6-1	TRBJ2-4	NA
CASSVGFPGNYGYTF	TGTGCCAGCAGCGTAGGGTTTCCGGGAAACTATGGCTACACCTTC	NA	TRBV9	TRBJ1-2	once
CASSQLKQGATEAFF	TGTGCCAGCAGCCAATTAAAACAGGGGGCGACTGAAGCTTTCTTT	TRBD1	TRBV7-2	TRBJ1-1	NA
CASSGDFRDRGRGTEAFF	TGTGCCAGCAGCGGAGATTTCCGGGACAGGGGGCGCGGCACTGAAGCTTTCTTT	TRBD1	TRBV7-9	TRBJ1-1	NA